This entry describes one T cell receptor beta chain. This clone's antigen is unknown. The input lacks base qualities; no much larger clone sits a single base away. The data belong to a study of technical replicates of blood from a few donors (dated by TCRdb to about 2017). Libraries came from the immunoSEQ multiplex PCR assay. Here the immuneACCESS table is served through TCRdb, limited to in-frame sequences with V and J called. Missing clones are a known gap in these copies; in checked studies unresolved V genes cover under half, and the rest lacks a known reason. The table for this sample lists approximately 100,000 clones; under 96% of them were counted only once. Clones ranked in the top ten supply approximately 0.2% of the sample. From the germline V gene, CDR1 is LGHNA and CDR2 is YNFKEQ. Trimming takes 1 base off V and 0 bases off J; junction bases not matched to a gene: 2. Measured from the cysteine to the phenylalanine, the CDR3 is 16 residues long. The read is trimmed to its CDR3 DNA, 48 bases read in frame from base 1.

This receptor was taken from a human donor in good health. The chain is assembled from TRBV4-2 and TRBJ2-7; TRBD2 lines up with 11 middle nucleotides. Sequenced sample: T cells isolated from PBMCs. Read as DNA, the sequence is TGTGCCAGCAGCCAAGCCCTAGCGGGAGGCTCCTACGAGCAGTACTTC. The encoded protein is CASSQALAGGSYEQYF.